This is a list of T cell receptor beta chains from one sample in a study of post-analysis software for immune sequencing data. TCRdb reanalysed the PCR reads using MiXCR and keeps one entry per CDR3 protein. Of roughly 870,000 distinct CDR3 sequences listed, roughly 50% are singletons. Sequencing input: blood. Receptors originate from a girl aged 10 to 17 with multiple sclerosis. The conserved cysteine and the conserved F or W are not part of the CDR3 here. Fields, in order: V gene, J gene, clone size, CDR3 length, CDR3 protein. Clone size is not always given. Where it is, it says once, few, many or a class for expanded clones.

v_call: TRBV7-2
j_call: TRBJ2-7
clone_size: NA
cdr3_length: 13
cdr3_aa: ASSLFHGMSYEQY

v_call: TRBV11-2
j_call: TRBJ2-3
clone_size: NA
cdr3_length: 17
cdr3_aa: ASSPRNLAGGLSTDTQY

v_call: TRBV5-1
j_call: TRBJ2-3
clone_size: NA
cdr3_length: 14
cdr3_aa: ASSLEAGGRTDTQY

v_call: TRBV11-2
j_call: TRBJ2-6
clone_size: NA
cdr3_length: 14
cdr3_aa: ASSFLRLAGGIVLT

v_call: TRBV20-1
j_call: TRBJ2-3
clone_size: few
cdr3_length: 13
cdr3_aa: SALTSLEDTDTQY

v_call: TRBV29-1
j_call: TRBJ2-5
clone_size: NA
cdr3_length: 10
cdr3_aa: SVGEGTETQY

v_call: TRBV12-3/TRBV12-4
j_call: TRBJ2-5
clone_size: few
cdr3_length: 11
cdr3_aa: ASSPSSLLTQY

v_call: TRBV15
j_call: TRBJ2-6
clone_size: few
cdr3_length: 13
cdr3_aa: ATGTGNPGANVLT

v_call: TRBV6-2/TRBV6-3
j_call: TRBJ2-1
clone_size: few
cdr3_length: 11
cdr3_aa: ASRQGSYNEQF

v_call: TRBV7-9
j_call: TRBJ2-2
clone_size: NA
cdr3_length: 13
cdr3_aa: ASSSGDRETGELF

v_call: TRBV20-1
j_call: TRBJ2-5
clone_size: few
cdr3_length: 12
cdr3_aa: SARGSGFQETQY

v_call: TRBV6-1
j_call: NA
clone_size: NA
cdr3_length: 10
cdr3_aa: AGIKEGYEQY

v_call: TRBV7-6
j_call: TRBJ2-7
clone_size: NA
cdr3_length: 15
cdr3_aa: ASSLEVGGTGTYEQY

v_call: TRBV29-1
j_call: TRBJ1-2
clone_size: NA
cdr3_length: 13
cdr3_aa: SGGERGLANYGYT

v_call: TRBV7-3
j_call: TRBJ1-5
clone_size: NA
cdr3_length: 13
cdr3_aa: ASSLELASNQPQH

v_call: TRBV5-5
j_call: TRBJ2-3
clone_size: NA
cdr3_length: 14
cdr3_aa: ASSFSGGPPTDTQY

v_call: TRBV5-1
j_call: TRBJ2-1
clone_size: NA
cdr3_length: 13
cdr3_aa: ASSYGGITYNEQF

v_call: TRBV4-1
j_call: TRBJ2-7
clone_size: once
cdr3_length: 14
cdr3_aa: ASSQEGSGTTYEQY

v_call: TRBV20-1
j_call: TRBJ1-2
clone_size: NA
cdr3_length: 11
cdr3_aa: SASDRTLGGYT

v_call: TRBV2
j_call: NA
clone_size: NA
cdr3_length: 12
cdr3_aa: ASSESRGQETQY

v_call: TRBV29-1
j_call: TRBJ2-1
clone_size: few
cdr3_length: 11
cdr3_aa: SVGGRSYNEQF

v_call: TRBV6-6
j_call: TRBJ2-7
clone_size: NA
cdr3_length: 11
cdr3_aa: ASSYARSYEQY

v_call: TRBV6-6
j_call: TRBJ2-3
clone_size: NA
cdr3_length: 12
cdr3_aa: ASSYSTASDTQY

v_call: TRBV21-1
j_call: TRBJ2-5
clone_size: NA
cdr3_length: 13
cdr3_aa: ASSNKLRDIETQY

v_call: TRBV6-4
j_call: TRBJ2-1
clone_size: NA
cdr3_length: 12
cdr3_aa: ASSDEPGANEQF

v_call: TRBV6-5
j_call: TRBJ2-3
clone_size: NA
cdr3_length: 15
cdr3_aa: ASSYITAGASTDTQY

v_call: TRBV6-5
j_call: TRBJ1-4
clone_size: NA
cdr3_length: 12
cdr3_aa: ANSYSNRGEKLF

v_call: TRBV29-1
j_call: TRBJ2-7
clone_size: NA
cdr3_length: 12
cdr3_aa: SVRLPDGNYEQY

v_call: TRBV5-1
j_call: TRBJ2-3
clone_size: once
cdr3_length: 14
cdr3_aa: ASSFVTGGRTDTQY

v_call: TRBV29-1
j_call: TRBJ1-1
clone_size: NA
cdr3_length: 12
cdr3_aa: SVQSRTRREEAF

v_call: TRBV3-1
j_call: TRBJ2-7
clone_size: NA
cdr3_length: 12
cdr3_aa: ASSQDNVDYEQY

v_call: TRBV4-1
j_call: TRBJ2-1
clone_size: NA
cdr3_length: 15
cdr3_aa: ASSQGVAGLVGNEQF

v_call: TRBV2
j_call: TRBJ2-3
clone_size: NA
cdr3_length: 15
cdr3_aa: ASSQPLGTGSTDTRY

v_call: TRBV4-1
j_call: TRBJ2-3
clone_size: few
cdr3_length: 17
cdr3_aa: ASSLAPGLAGGGTDTQY

v_call: TRBV10-3
j_call: TRBJ2-7
clone_size: NA
cdr3_length: 12
cdr3_aa: AISEMTVSCEQY

v_call: TRBV20-1
j_call: TRBJ2-5
clone_size: NA
cdr3_length: 13
cdr3_aa: SAIRLNSLQETQY

v_call: TRBV6-1
j_call: TRBJ2-3
clone_size: NA
cdr3_length: 15
cdr3_aa: ASRATSGGASTDTQY

v_call: TRBV10-3
j_call: TRBJ2-4
clone_size: NA
cdr3_length: 13
cdr3_aa: ATGNRQGRGETLY

v_call: TRBV19
j_call: TRBJ1-5
clone_size: NA
cdr3_length: 12
cdr3_aa: ASSLPGRNQPQH

v_call: TRBV10-3
j_call: TRBJ1-2
clone_size: NA
cdr3_length: 13
cdr3_aa: AISSGTGGAGGYT

v_call: TRBV4-1
j_call: TRBJ2-6
clone_size: few
cdr3_length: 14
cdr3_aa: ASSQPGFSGANVLT

v_call: TRBV20-1
j_call: TRBJ2-1
clone_size: few
cdr3_length: 14
cdr3_aa: SARENRGRRRDEQF

v_call: TRBV12-3/TRBV12-4
j_call: TRBJ2-1
clone_size: NA
cdr3_length: 13
cdr3_aa: ASTPWDRAYNEQF

v_call: TRBV20-1
j_call: TRBJ2-1
clone_size: NA
cdr3_length: 9
cdr3_aa: SARPYNEQF

v_call: TRBV4-1
j_call: TRBJ2-2
clone_size: NA
cdr3_length: 20
cdr3_aa: ASSQVWDRSLIGGGETGELF

v_call: TRBV12-3/TRBV12-4
j_call: TRBJ2-7
clone_size: NA
cdr3_length: 10
cdr3_aa: ASSLSGRGQY

v_call: TRBV6-5
j_call: TRBJ2-7
clone_size: NA
cdr3_length: 11
cdr3_aa: ASSQSGTYEQY

v_call: TRBV7-9
j_call: TRBJ1-3
clone_size: NA
cdr3_length: 16
cdr3_aa: ASSRQNPGGGSGNTIY

v_call: TRBV20-1
j_call: TRBJ1-5
clone_size: NA
cdr3_length: 12
cdr3_aa: SARARGANQPQH

v_call: TRBV20-1
j_call: TRBJ1-1
clone_size: few
cdr3_length: 11
cdr3_aa: SAPPSGQPEAF

v_call: TRBV6-6
j_call: TRBJ2-1
clone_size: once
cdr3_length: 14
cdr3_aa: ASSQPSLTLANEQF

v_call: TRBV7-2
j_call: TRBJ1-5
clone_size: NA
cdr3_length: 11
cdr3_aa: ASSLYPNQPQH

v_call: TRBV20-1
j_call: TRBJ2-5
clone_size: NA
cdr3_length: 11
cdr3_aa: SARAGGVETQY